This is a list of T cell receptor beta chains from one sample in a study of blood T cell repertoires in COVID-19. The protocol was immunoSEQ multiplex PCR, while the TCRdb copy is restricted to in-frame clones and leaves out a portion. The sample contains 300,000 or so clones, around 88% of which appear only once. The source material was peripheral blood. The receptors shown here come from a woman between 45 and 65 years old with acute or convalescent COVID-19. The CDR3 runs from the conserved cysteine through the conserved F or W. Each record gives: D gene, V gene, clone size, J gene, CDR3 protein, CDR3 DNA. A D gene is named only where the DNA matches it firmly. Part of the rows lack a size; the others show once, few, many or a class for expanded clones.

-,TRBV28,-,TRBJ1-4,CASSLVPGYGEKLFF,TGTGCCAGCAGTTTAGTGCCGGGGTATGGTGAAAAACTGTTTTTT
TRBD1,TRBV2,once,TRBJ1-2,CASNRDRENYGYTF,TGTGCCAGCAACCGGGACAGAGAAAACTATGGCTACACCTTC
TRBD1,TRBV5-8,-,TRBJ1-4,CASSRGRGTATNEKLFF,TGTGCCAGCAGCAGGGGCCGGGGGACAGCGACTAATGAAAAACTGTTTTTT
-,TRBV30,-,TRBJ1-5,CAWSVFYSNQPQHF,TGTGCCTGGAGTGTATTCTATAGCAATCAGCCCCAGCATTTT
TRBD2,TRBV6-2/TRBV6-3,-,TRBJ2-7,CASSLPGLAARF,TGTGCCAGCAGTCTACCTGGACTAGCGGCCCGCTTC
-,TRBV28,-,TRBJ2-2,CASRRDSPNTGELFF,TGTGCCAGCAGACGTGACAGCCCGAACACCGGGGAGCTGTTTTTT
TRBD2,TRBV28,-,TRBJ2-1,CATGLAGGGSYNEQFF,TGTGCCACAGGACTAGCGGGAGGGGGCTCCTACAATGAGCAGTTCTTC
TRBD2,TRBV6-6,-,TRBJ2-7,CASSYKWEGRKEQYF,TGTGCCAGCAGTTACAAGTGGGAGGGCCGGAAGGAGCAGTACTTC
-,TRBV28,-,TRBJ1-4,CASSRWTATNEKLFF,TGTGCCAGCAGCCGATGGACAGCAACTAATGAAAAACTGTTTTTT
-,TRBV7-9,-,TRBJ1-3,CASLAGVWDTIYF,TGTGCCAGCCTGGCGGGGGTCTGGGACACCATATATTTT
TRBD2,TRBV11-2,-,TRBJ2-7,CASSLRLAGGIYEQYF,TGTGCCAGCAGCTTAAGACTAGCGGGAGGGATCTACGAGCAGTACTTC
TRBD1,TRBV9,-,TRBJ1-2,CASSPDRGDYGYTF,TGTGCCAGCAGCCCGGACAGGGGGGACTATGGCTACACCTTC
-,TRBV4-1,-,TRBJ1-3,CASGGISGNTIYF,TGCGCCAGCGGGGGGATCTCTGGAAACACCATATATTTT
-,TRBV9,once,TRBJ2-1,CASSVGSRSYNEQFF,TGTGCCAGCAGCGTAGGGAGCCGGTCCTACAATGAGCAGTTCTTC
-,TRBV4-3,-,TRBJ2-7,CASSQDRGGYEQYF,TGCGCCAGCAGCCAAGATAGGGGGGGTTACGAGCAGTACTTC
TRBD2,TRBV7-8,once,TRBJ2-3,CASSRGLASGTDTQYF,TGTGCCAGCAGCCGAGGACTAGCGAGCGGCACAGATACGCAGTATTTT
TRBD2,TRBV29-1,-,TRBJ2-7,CSVEVSGRVGSYEQYF,TGCAGCGTTGAAGTTAGCGGGAGGGTGGGCTCCTACGAGCAGTACTTC
-,TRBV19,-,TRBJ2-1,CASSIDSGSYNEQFF,TGTGCCAGTAGTATAGATAGCGGCTCCTACAATGAGCAGTTCTTC
TRBD1,TRBV7-9,-,TRBJ2-3,CASSRLRQGRFGTDTQYF,TGTGCCAGCAGCCGCCTCAGACAGGGGAGGTTTGGCACAGATACGCAGTATTTT
-,TRBV15,-,TRBJ1-3,CATSRDAQLRPGNTIYF,TGTGCCACCAGCAGAGATGCACAACTAAGACCTGGAAACACCATATATTTT
-,TRBV5-1,-,TRBJ2-7,CASSPELPSVTYEQYF,TGCGCCAGCAGCCCGGAACTCCCTAGCGTCACCTACGAGCAGTACTTC
-,TRBV9,-,TRBJ2-7,CASSPAYEQYF,TGTGCCAGCAGCCCCGCCTACGAGCAGTACTTC
TRBD2,TRBV7-8,-,TRBJ2-1,CASSPYPSGSSYNEQFF,TGTGCCAGCAGCCCATATCCTAGCGGGAGCTCCTACAATGAGCAGTTCTTC
TRBD2,TRBV19,-,TRBJ2-5,CASSGGGELAPSETQYF,TGTGCCAGTAGTGGGGGAGGCGAACTAGCGCCCTCAGAGACCCAGTACTTC
TRBD1,TRBV2,-,TRBJ1-1,CASSESGGTGSAEAFF,TGTGCCAGCAGTGAGAGTGGCGGGACAGGGAGTGCTGAAGCTTTCTTT
TRBD2,TRBV7-9,-,TRBJ2-1,CASSLPAGGDNEQFF,TGTGCCAGCAGCTTACCAGCGGGAGGAGACAATGAGCAGTTCTTC
-,TRBV6-5,few,TRBJ2-5,CASQPRGLETQYF,TGTGCCAGCCAGCCCAGGGGCTTGGAGACCCAGTACTTC
-,TRBV5-1,-,TRBJ1-2,CASSLGDIVYGYTF,TGCGCCAGCAGCTTGGGGGACATCGTCTATGGCTACACCTTC
TRBD2,TRBV7-9,-,TRBJ2-3,CASSFGLAGESDTQYF,TGTGCCAGCAGCTTCGGACTAGCGGGAGAGTCGGATACGCAGTATTTT
TRBD2,TRBV3-1/TRBV3-2,-,TRBJ2-7,CASSQGTSGSTYEQYF,TGTGCCAGCAGCCAAGGGACTAGCGGGAGTACCTACGAGCAGTACTTC
TRBD1,TRBV18,-,TRBJ1-2,CASSQRRTGVGATNYGYTF,TGTGCCAGCTCTCAAAGGCGGACAGGGGTTGGGGCCACTAACTATGGCTACACCTTC
-,TRBV7-2,-,TRBJ2-3,CASSRRGGTDTQYF,TGTGCCAGCAGCCGGCGCGGGGGCACAGATACGCAGTATTTT
-,TRBV6-2/TRBV6-3,few,TRBJ2-2,CASSLRLGGSRTGELFF,TGTGCCAGCAGTTTGAGGTTGGGGGGTAGCCGCACCGGGGAGCTGTTTTTT
TRBD1,TRBV5-1,-,TRBJ1-1,CASRTGGGMNTEAFF,TGCGCCAGCCGTACAGGGGGAGGGATGAACACTGAAGCTTTCTTT
-,TRBV6-5,-,TRBJ1-1,CASSYRTEAFF,TGTGCCAGCAGTTATCGGACTGAAGCTTTCTTT
TRBD2,TRBV11-3,-,TRBJ2-3,CASSPGWASGSTEDTQYF,TGTGCCAGCAGCCCGGGGTGGGCTAGCGGGAGTACGGAAGATACGCAGTATTTT
TRBD2,TRBV7-3,-,TRBJ2-3,CASSVRTSGTDTQYF,TGTGCCAGCAGCGTACGGACTAGCGGGACAGATACGCAGTATTTT
-,TRBV24-1,-,TRBJ2-1,CATSDLSSRGGEQFF,TGTGCCACCAGTGATTTGAGTAGCCGAGGGGGTGAGCAGTTCTTC
-,TRBV6-5,few,TRBJ2-2,CASRDSPGELFF,TGTGCCAGCAGGGACTCCCCTGGGGAGCTGTTTTTT
-,TRBV5-1,-,TRBJ2-6,CASSLARGSGANVLTF,TGCGCCAGCAGCTTGGCCAGGGGTTCTGGGGCCAACGTCCTGACTTTC
TRBD1,TRBV29-1,once,TRBJ1-1,CSVRQGRSTEAFF,TGCAGCGTGCGACAGGGGCGAAGCACTGAAGCTTTCTTT
-,TRBV6-2/TRBV6-3,-,TRBJ2-1,CASSYGSGGARFPFF,TGTGCCAGCAGTTATGGCTCGGGCGGGGCCAGGTTCCCGTTCTTC
-,TRBV5-4,few,TRBJ2-7,CASSTNYEQYF,TGTGCCAGCAGCACAAACTACGAGCAGTACTTC
-,TRBV4-1,-,TRBJ1-3,CASSQRRGPGNTIYF,TGCGCCAGCAGCCAGAGGAGGGGCCCTGGAAACACCATATATTTT
TRBD1,TRBV18,-,TRBJ1-1,CASSPQNRGENTEAFF,TGTGCCAGCTCACCACAGAACAGGGGGGAGAACACTGAAGCTTTCTTT
-,TRBV7-8,-,TRBJ2-5,CASSLVREQETQYF,TGTGCCAGCAGCTTAGTCAGGGAACAAGAGACCCAGTACTTC
TRBD2,TRBV11-2,-,TRBJ2-1,CASTSRSGSHEQFF,TGTGCCAGCACCTCCAGGAGCGGGAGCCATGAGCAGTTCTTC
TRBD1,TRBV15,few,TRBJ1-6,CATSRGGGGGNSPLHF,TGTGCCACCAGCAGGGGAGGAGGGGGCGGCAATTCACCCCTCCACTTT
TRBD1,TRBV28,-,TRBJ1-2,CASSPTGNYGYTF,TGTGCCAGCAGTCCGACAGGGAACTATGGCTACACCTTC
-,TRBV28,-,TRBJ2-7,CANKFEGGSSYEQYF,TGTGCCAACAAGTTTGAGGGGGGGAGCTCCTACGAGCAGTACTTC